This T cell receptor (beta chain) stems from a study of technical replicates of blood from a few donors. Some clones are missing from TCRdb's copy, which holds only in-frame ones; the method was immunoSEQ multiplex PCR. The sample records around 65,000 clones, about 90% being singletons. The receptor was isolated from a human donor in good health. Some clones in this sample may be carry-over from other donors' samples. Sequencing was carried out using PBMCs.

The CDR3 is CASSAAAPYGYTF. CDR3 coding DNA: TGTGCCAGCAGCGCGGCGGCCCCCTATGGCTACACCTTC. The rearrangement joins TRBV21-1 to TRBJ1-2. TRBV21-1 is a pseudogene segment. This CDR3 contains 13 residues.